This T cell receptor (beta chain) was retrieved from a study of metastatic and nonmetastatic thyroid tumors. TCRdb re-clonotyped the PCR reads through MiXCR. The table records 43,000 or so clones, about 16% of them present only once. Treatment of any kind had been given to no patient before thyroid surgery. With V trimmed by 8 bases and J by 6 bases, 4 bases remained unmatched. The CDR3 is 12 residues long. Per the germline V gene, CDR1 is MDHEN and CDR2 is SYDVKM. The sequence came from a female donor with papillary thyroid cancer or a benign thyroid nodule (not recorded which). Some clones in this sample may be carry-over from other donors' samples. The rearrangement joins TRBV28 to TRBJ2-5; TRBD2 matches 9 bases. Sequencing was carried out using blood. In DNA, the CDR3 is TGTGCCAGCGGGGGACTAGCAAAGACCCAGTACTTC. Its translation is CASGGLAKTQYF.